Shown below are 20 T cell receptor beta chains from a single sample sequenced in a study of T cell responses to AZD1222 COVID-19 vaccine. The repertoire was sequenced with immunoSEQ multiplex PCR; TCRdb's copy has only in-frame clones and lacks some. The sample includes some 250,000 clones, 94% of them seen just once. The sequencing used peripheral blood, collected 28 days after the second AZD1222 dose. The receptors originated from an adult who received the AZD1222 COVID-19 vaccine.

The rearrangement joins TRBV7-9 to TRBJ2-4; maybe TRBD2 (6 bases). With 4 bases removed from V and 0 bases from J, the gap between germline ends came to 13 bases. CDR3 length: 16 amino acids. The germline CDR1 and CDR2 sequences are SEHNR and FQNEAQ (reference sequence). The chain's CDR3 is CASSSPTGVAKNIQYF. CDR3 bases: TGTGCCAGCAGCTCCCCGACGGGGGTAGCCAAAAACATTCAGTACTTC.

The rearrangement joins TRBV18 to TRBJ1-2, with D perhaps matching TRBD1 (5 bases). The germline gives CDR1 KGHSH, CDR2 LQKENI. Trimming removed 2 bases at V and 4 bases at J, with 14 bases between. CDR3 size: 15 residues. CDR3 amino acids: CASSPGEQVRYGYTF. CDR3 in DNA: TGTGCCAGCTCACCAGGAGAACAGGTTCGCTATGGCTACACCTTC.

The chain has TRBV24-1 and TRBJ2-1; 9 bases are shared with TRBD1. V was pared by 10 bases and J by 7 bases, with 13 bases of the junction left unmatched. Germline values: CDR1 KGHDR, CDR2 SFDVKD. The CDR3 extends over 15 amino acids. The CDR3 region is CATSPGQGWGNEQFF. The CDR3 region has the DNA TGTGCCACTTCCCCGGGACAGGGTTGGGGGAATGAGCAGTTCTTC.

This clone was counted a few times. The V gene is TRBV5-1, the J gene TRBJ2-7, with 10 positions matching TRBD2. Germline-derived CDR1 and CDR2 are SGHRS and YFSETQ. J gave up 6 bases and V 1 base, and 13 bases lay outside the gene matches. The CDR3 spans 17 residues. Here the CDR3 DNA reads TGCGCCAGCAGCTTGTTTCCTAGCGGGGGCCTGGAGGCCGAGCAGTACTTC. Translation: CASSLFPSGGLEAEQYF.

The chain combines TRBV6-5 with TRBJ1-2, with a weak D call TRBD1 (5 bases). The V and J ends lost 2 bases and 8 bases respectively, with 15 bases between them. The CDR3 covers 14 residues. Germline CDR1 MNHEY, CDR2 SVGAGI. This chain's CDR3 is CASSYLGQGRGYTF. The CDR3 nucleotides are TGTGCCAGCAGTTACCTTGGTCAGGGCCGAGGCTACACCTTC.

This chain uses TRBV19 with TRBJ2-1; 9 nucleotides match TRBD1. In germline, CDR1 is LNHDA, CDR2 SQIVND (reference sequence). This CDR3 is 15 amino acids long. The junction had 9 bases not matched to a gene; V was cut back by 5 bases and J by 7 bases. Here the CDR3 DNA reads TGTGCCAGTAGTCGCCTATGGACAGGGGAAAATGAGCAGTTCTTC. Translating it yields CASSRLWTGENEQFF.

The rearrangement uses TRBV2 and TRBJ1-4; the D gene is possibly TRBD1 (6 bases). The CDR3 contains 14 residues. The ends were cut back, 6 bases at V and 7 bases at J, with 15 bases in the middle. Germline V CDR1 and CDR2: SNHLY, FYNNEI. CDR3 protein: CASSVQGGGEKLFF. CDR3 DNA: TGTGCCAGCAGCGTACAGGGAGGGGGTGAAAAACTGTTTTTT.

As for this clone: This sample includes further DNA sequences coding for the same CDR3. This sequence joins TRBV28 and TRBJ1-1; weak D call: TRBD1 (5 bases). Germline lookup yields CDR1 MDHEN and CDR2 SYDVKM. Trimming removed 3 bases from V and 4 bases from J, with 12 bases in between. The length of the CDR3 is 14 residues. The CDR3 bases are TGTGCCAGCAGTTTGGGCGGCGGGGGCACTGAAGCTTTCTTT. This codes for CASSLGGGGTEAFF.

The rearrangement uses TRBV6-4 and TRBJ2-1, with 16 nucleotides matching TRBD2. After removal of 2 bases from V and 6 bases from J, the junction contained 4 bases not matched to a gene. The CDR3 runs 17 residues. Per the germline V gene, CDR1 is MRHNA and CDR2 is SNTAGT. The CDR3 DNA follows: TGTGCCAGCAGTGACGGGACTAGCGGGGGGGCAGTCAATGAGCAGTTCTTC. Its protein is CASSDGTSGGAVNEQFF.

This CDR3 is CASSLDGAGAEEQYF. The CDR3 DNA reads as TGTGCCAGCAGCTTGGACGGAGCGGGAGCGGAAGAGCAGTACTTC. This chain links TRBV5-4 with TRBJ2-7, with 8 bases fitting TRBD2. The CDR3 consists of 15 residues. Per the germline V gene, CDR1 is SGHNT and CDR2 is YYREEE (reference sequence). The J segment lost 7 bases and the V segment lost 0 bases, leaving 9 bases of the junction unmatched.

V usage is TRBV15 and J usage is TRBJ1-6; D uncertain. The V end was cut by 1 base, the J end by 6 bases, with 7 bases between. From germline, CDR1 is LNHNV and CDR2 YYDKDF (reference sequence). This CDR3 has 14 amino acids. The CDR3 DNA sequence: TGTGCCACCAGCAGAGGGGAACCTAATTCACCCCTCCACTTT. Protein sequence: CATSRGEPNSPLHF.

The rearrangement links TRBV2 to TRBJ2-3; D gene uncertain. This CDR3 is built from 13 residues. Trimming removed 3 bases at V and 5 bases at J, with 9 bases between. Germline values: CDR1 SNHLY, CDR2 FYNNEI. The DNA of the CDR3 is TGTGCCAGCAGTGATGCGACCGTAGATACGCAGTATTTT. This translates into CASSDATVDTQYF.

The chain couples TRBV5-1 to TRBJ2-2; D is unresolved. The germline V and J ends were trimmed by 0 bases and 2 bases, with 8 bases remaining between them. This CDR3 is 15 amino acids long. The germline gives CDR1 SGHRS, CDR2 YFSETQ. Written as DNA, the CDR3 is TGCGCCAGCAGCTTGGCTAGGTCTAACACCGGGGAGCTGTTTTTT. It specifies CASSLARSNTGELFF. Full variable domain (remainder filled in from reference TRBV5-1 and TRBJ2-2): KAGVTQTPRYLIKTRGQQVTLSCSPISGHRSVSWYQQTPGQGLQFLFEYFSETQRNKGNFPGRFSGRQFSNSRSEMNVSTLELGDSALYLCASSLARSNTGELFFGEGSRLTVL.

As DNA, the CDR3 is TGTGCCAGCAGCCCTGGACAGGTTAACACCGGGGAGCTGTTTTTT. Encoded protein: CASSPGQVNTGELFF. The chain couples TRBV5-5 to TRBJ2-2; 7 nucleotides match TRBD1. The CDR3 is 15 amino acids. Germline loops: CDR1 SGHKS, CDR2 YYEKEE (reference sequence). Germline trimming cut 4 bases from V and 2 bases from J; bases unmatched to any gene: 5.

The chain recombines TRBV19 with TRBJ1-1; D unresolved. The germline V gene has CDR1 LNHDA and CDR2 SQIVND (reference sequence). V was pared by 3 bases and J by 2 bases, with 7 bases between. CDR3 length: 13 residues. For the CDR3, the DNA is TGTGCCAGTAGTATCCAGGTTAACACTGAAGCTTTCTTT. Translation gives CASSIQVNTEAFF.

The CDR3 protein is CASSYSGTGWTYEQYF. The CDR3 nucleotides read TGTGCCAGCAGTTACTCAGGGACAGGGTGGACCTACGAGCAGTACTTC. J is TRBJ2-7 and V is TRBV6-5, with TRBD1 matching over 9 bases. The CDR3 is 16 amino acids. J lost 2 bases, V lost 0 bases, and 5 bases had no gene match. Per germline, CDR1 MNHEY and CDR2 SVGAGI.

The chain joins TRBV2 to TRBJ2-1, with 10 bases matching TRBD2. The length of the CDR3 is 14 residues. Germline V gene sequence: CDR1 SNHLY, CDR2 FYNNEI. V gave up 9 bases and J gave up 6 bases; unmatched junction bases: 8. The CDR3 DNA reads as TGTGCCAGGTCAGGGACTAGCGTTTTCAATGAGCAGTTCTTC. Translation gives CARSGTSVFNEQFF.

The chain combines TRBV3-1 (or the pseudogene TRBV3-2) with TRBJ1-1; D perhaps matches TRBD1 (5 bases). The CDR3 spans 13 residues. Trimming took off 4 bases at V and 5 bases at J, with 11 bases between the two ends. The germline CDR1 and CDR2 sequences are LGHDT and YNNKEL (reference sequence). CDR3 coding DNA: TGTGCCAGCAGCCGGGCAGGGAGGACTGAAGCTTTCTTT. This codes for CASSRAGRTEAFF.

This chain connects TRBV2 to TRBJ2-7; 10 bases are shared with TRBD2. Trimming removed 8 bases from V and 4 bases from J; junction bases left unmatched: 8. The CDR3 loop spans 14 amino acids. From germline, CDR1 is SNHLY and CDR2 FYNNEI. CDR3: CASDGDSGGYEQYF. The CDR3 DNA sequence: TGTGCCAGCGACGGCGATAGCGGGGGGTACGAGCAGTACTTC.

This rearrangement joins TRBV2 to TRBJ2-2; 11 bases match TRBD2. The trim removed 6 bases at V and 4 bases at J, leaving 7 bases unmatched. Per germline, CDR1 SNHLY and CDR2 FYNNEI. This CDR3 contains 16 residues. The CDR3: CASRATSGGITGELFF. DNA for the CDR3: TGTGCCAGCAGGGCCACTAGCGGGGGTATCACCGGGGAGCTGTTTTTT.